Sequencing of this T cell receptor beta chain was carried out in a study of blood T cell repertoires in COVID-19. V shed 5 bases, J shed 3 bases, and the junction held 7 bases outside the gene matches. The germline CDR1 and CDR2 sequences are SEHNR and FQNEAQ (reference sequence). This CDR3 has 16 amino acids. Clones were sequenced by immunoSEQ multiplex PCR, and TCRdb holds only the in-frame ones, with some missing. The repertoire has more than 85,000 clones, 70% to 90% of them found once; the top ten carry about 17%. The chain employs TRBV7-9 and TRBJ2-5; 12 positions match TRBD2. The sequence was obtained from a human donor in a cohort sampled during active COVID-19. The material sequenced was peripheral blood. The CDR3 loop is CASSGGTSGLKETQYF. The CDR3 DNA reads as TGTGCCAGCAGCGGCGGGACTAGCGGGCTTAAAGAGACCCAGTACTTC.